The 4 T cell receptor beta chains below were found in one sample sequenced in a study of cytomegalovirus exposure and HLA in healthy donors. PCR employed 60 Vbeta and 13 Jbeta primers. The table came from immunoSEQ multiplex PCR; TCRdb's copy has only in-frame clones and leaves some out. Of 150,000 to 200,000 clones in the sample, roughly 80% were seen once. Sequences were obtained from PBMCs. These receptors were taken from a man aged 35-49 years in good health and CMV-seronegative.

This clone came up a few times. One end of the junction is discordant with germline, which a read error may explain. The V and J genes are TRBV7-7 and TRBJ1-5, with a possible D match to TRBD1 (6 bases). This CDR3 region has 16 residues. Germline CDR1 reads SSHAT; CDR2 reads FNYEAQ (reference sequence). The CDR3 DNA reads as TGTGCTAGCAGCCCACGGAGACAGGAAGGAAATCAGCCCCAGCATTTT. Translated: CASSPRRQEGNQPQHF.

The V call is TRBV7-9, the J call TRBJ2-7; D is possibly TRBD1 (5 bases). V was shortened by 2 bases and J by 2 bases, with 13 bases between the two germline ends. CDR3 length equals 15 residues. Germline CDR1 and CDR2: SEHNR and FQNEAQ (reference sequence). CDR3 in amino acids: CASSLRVQGPYEQYF. The CDR3 coding sequence is TGTGCCAGCAGCTTAAGGGTGCAGGGCCCCTACGAGCAGTACTTC.

CDR3 protein: CASSPVPTVSYEQYF. The DNA for the CDR3 is TGTGCCAGCAGCCCCGTTCCGACAGTGTCCTACGAGCAGTACTTC. The J gene is TRBJ2-7, the V gene TRBV5-5, with D possibly matching TRBD1 (5 bases). V was trimmed by 4 bases and J by 1 base, leaving 15 bases between them. This CDR3 has 15 residues. The germline V gene has CDR1 SGHKS and CDR2 YYEKEE (reference sequence).

This clone was picked up one time. The J gene is TRBJ1-1, the V gene TRBV7-8; D remains unclear. Germline V gives CDR1 SGHVS, CDR2 FQNEAQ. The V end lost 5 bases, the J end lost 8 bases, and 18 bases lay between the germline ends. The CDR3 spans 14 residues. As DNA, the CDR3 is TGTGCCAGCAGCCCAACCCGGGGTCTAGGGGAAGCTTTCTTT. This translates into CASSPTRGLGEAFF.